The text below deals with one T cell receptor beta chain. Its antigen has not been determined. The sample holds no much larger clone one base away, and base qualities are not on file. The data derive from a study of identifying expanded T cells in peripheral blood (dated by TCRdb to between 2018 and 2021). For the study in its entirety: Separate aliquots of the same genomic DNA pool were sequenced to produce technical replicates, and four replicates were compared in pairs.

Beyond this particular receptor, the publication reports: It was expected by the authors that biological variance in healthy repertoires might increase further over much longer intervals, such as months to years. Both the number of clones called differentially abundant and the false-positive rate were significantly reduced by the beta-binomial model across all healthy-donor time intervals. Variance in clone template counts between roughly two-week samples significantly increased with total template count across all healthy donors. The binomial model flagged 0.9 to 1.5 differentially abundant clones between technical replicates, compared with about 16 over roughly 2 weeks and 18 to 20 over roughly 4 weeks.

The immunoSEQ Assay, which uses bias-controlled multiplex PCR amplification of genomic DNA, was used to profile TCRbeta CDR3 regions. Per the source publication's procedure: To quantify the absolute abundance of each unique TCRbeta CDR3 region, the sequences were collapsed and filtered. Two models were used to test differential abundance: a binomial model (Fisher-equivalent) and a beta-binomial model that adds time-dependent variance fitted from healthy donors. Clones with fewer than 5 combined templates were removed, and a clone was called differentially abundant if the clone's Benjamini-Hochberg FDR was below 0.01. Beta-binomial variance was modeled as a function of total template count across the two samples using the form v = (b*log(k)+a)^2. The immuneACCESS repertoire file appears here via TCRdb, limited to in-frame rearrangements. These files lack a portion of the clones; in checked studies, under half of the deficit traces to unresolved V genes, and the cause of the others is not known. V, J and clone size were drawn from that table, and D and trimming were deduced from the DNA. A total of about 89,000 clones appear in this sample, around 89% of them only once. The leading ten clones occupy 4% of the sample.

The CDR3 has 14 amino acids, counting the end cysteine and phenylalanine. Only the CDR3 part of the read is kept: 42 bases, read in frame from the first base. As encoded in the germline V gene (reference sequence), CDR1 is LNHDA while CDR2 is SQIVND. Compared with germline, V lacks 6 bases and J lacks 10 bases; bases without a gene match: 10. During the collection period, no infections or other immune events were recorded for the healthy donors. Time-dependent variance in a beta-binomial model of T-cell clone differential abundance was calibrated using healthy-donor blood repertoires as a training cohort. The training cohort was composed of 10 or so healthy donors, 3 female and 7 male. On average the donors were 43 years old, and their ages spanned roughly 25 to 65 years. Whole blood, obtained from a commercial supplier, was collected from each healthy donor at three time points spaced approximately two weeks apart. For immunosequencing, genomic DNA was extracted from whole blood that had not been sorted.

The sample was blood. The TCR originated in a person aged 18 to 69 in good health. Recombination linked TRBV19 to TRBJ2-1; 9 bases in between match TRBD2. CDR3 sequence: CASSPGLAGDEQFF. The DNA sequence is TGTGCCAGTAGCCCCGGGTTAGCGGGAGACGAGCAGTTCTTC.